In its sample, the clone carrying this T cell receptor (beta chain) was seen a few times. This entry comes from a study of T-cell reconstitution after alpha-beta-depleted transplantation in children. Molecular barcoding with unique molecular identifiers was used for the TCRbeta library. TCRdb independently ran MiXCR on the PCR reads; one entry per CDR3 protein. The profile shows just under 550,000 distinct CDR3 sequences, around 18% of them singletons. Germline CDR1 SGHRS, CDR2 YFSETQ. Trimming at V came to 4 bases and at J to 6 bases, leaving 7 bases not matched to a gene. This CDR3 is built from 15 residues.

Sequenced material: PBMCs from the stem cell graft donor, taken from the stem cell graft. This chain joins TRBV5-1 and TRBJ2-1; 10 bases are a match to TRBD2. This clonotype originated in a human donor who donated a stem cell graft to a child with acute lymphoblastic leukemia. The CDR3 here is CASSALAGVFNEQFF. The CDR3, as DNA: TGCGCCAGCAGCGCCCTAGCGGGAGTGTTCAATGAGCAGTTCTTC.